This TCR beta chain is from a study of blood T cell repertoires in COVID-19 (dated by TCRdb to 2018 to 2021). Broadly, across the study: Samples from collaborators originated in the United States, Italy and Spain and spanned both the acute and convalescent phases of COVID-19. A freely available public database, intended as a resource for researchers studying the immune response to SARS-CoV-2, is where the repertoires were released. The material from the prospective study consisted of cDNA or gDNA derived from T cells, B-cell-depleted T cells, or PBMCs. HLA class I and class II types, where available, came from metadata supplied by the sample provider rather than from assay-based typing. A de-identified subject ID, COVID-19 status, age in years and sex were almost always included in the sample metadata. The samples were drawn from the first 160 participants of the ongoing ImmuneRACE study and from some 1,300 subjects provided by 6 global collaborators. The dataset comprised deeply sampled blood TCRbeta repertoires from subjects exposed to, actively infected with, or recovered from COVID-19. Findings and caveats that apply to the study as a whole: How much clinical and demographic metadata was included differed by source and by participant, and the metadata was provided uncurated.

Whole blood was collected in K2EDTA tubes by collaborating institutions according to the institutions' own protocols. Collaborator samples were shipped for TCRbeta analysis as frozen whole blood, isolated PBMCs, or DNA extracted from either sample type. Per the germline V gene (reference sequence), SGHNT is the CDR1 and YYREEE is the CDR2. The cysteine opens and the phenylalanine closes a CDR3 of 13 amino acids. CDR3 DNA is the only sequence kept; it has 39 bases, read in frame from the first base. The germline ends are 8 bases apart after V is trimmed by 4 bases and J by 1 base. The immunoSEQ Assay, a bias-controlled multiplex PCR, was used to amplify TCRbeta CDR3 regions from genomic DNA. As for how the authors treated the data: The number of nucleated cells in each sample was estimated from the amplification of reference gene primers within the assay. To quantify the absolute abundance of each unique TCRbeta CDR3 rearrangement, sequence reads were collapsed and filtered. For each sample, productive Simpson clonality was calculated as the square root of Simpson's diversity index across productive rearrangements. TCRdb re-hosts the immuneACCESS table, in-frame sequences only. Its copies lack some clones; in the studies checked, an unresolved V gene accounts for under half of them, and the cause for the rest is not known. The V and J calls and clone size come from that table; D and trimming were worked out from the DNA. This sample holds approximately 81,000 clones; roughly four fifths were observed only once. Together, the top ten hold approximately 7% of the sample.

Of note for this clone: Its antigen is unknown. No base qualities exist here, and no much larger clone lies one base off it.

The sequence derives from a human donor in a cohort sampled during active COVID-19. The chain employs TRBV5-4 and TRBJ1-2, with the identity of the D gene unclear. The sample consisted of peripheral blood. The DNA reads as follows: TGTGCCAGCAGCCCACGAGGTAACTATGGCTACACCTTC. Protein translation: CASSPRGNYGYTF.